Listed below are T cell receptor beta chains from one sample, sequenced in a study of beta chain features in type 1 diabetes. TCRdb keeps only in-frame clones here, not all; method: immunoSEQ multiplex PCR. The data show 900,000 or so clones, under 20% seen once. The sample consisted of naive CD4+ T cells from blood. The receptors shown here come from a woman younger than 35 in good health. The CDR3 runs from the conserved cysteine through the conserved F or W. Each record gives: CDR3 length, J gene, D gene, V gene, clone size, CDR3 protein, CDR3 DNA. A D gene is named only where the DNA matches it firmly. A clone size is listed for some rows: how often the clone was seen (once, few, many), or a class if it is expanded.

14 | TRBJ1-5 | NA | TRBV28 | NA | CASSLWLGDQPQHF | TGTGCCAGCAGTTTATGGCTAGGGGATCAGCCCCAGCATTTT
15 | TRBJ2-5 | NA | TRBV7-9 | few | CASSLQGTTVKTQYF | TGTGCCAGCAGCTTACAGGGTACGACGGTGAAGACCCAGTACTTC
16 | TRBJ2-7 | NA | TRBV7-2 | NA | CASSLVPLGSSYEQYF | TGTGCCAGCAGCTTAGTCCCCCTGGGGAGCTCCTACGAGCAGTACTTC
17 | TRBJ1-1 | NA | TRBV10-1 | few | CASSESFPTGPKAEAFF | TGCGCCAGCAGTGAATCCTTCCCGACAGGCCCTAAGGCTGAAGCTTTCTTT
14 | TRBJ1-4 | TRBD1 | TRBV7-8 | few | CASSGTGGNEKLFF | TGTGCCAGCAGCGGGACAGGGGGCAATGAAAAACTGTTTTTT
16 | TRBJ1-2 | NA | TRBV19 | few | CASSEYGAQNVYGYTF | TGTGCCAGTAGTGAATACGGGGCACAGAACGTCTATGGCTACACCTTC
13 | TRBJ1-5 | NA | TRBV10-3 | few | CAITEDGNQPQHF | TGTGCCATCACCGAGGACGGAAATCAGCCCCAGCATTTT
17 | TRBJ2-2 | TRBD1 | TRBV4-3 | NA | CASSLQGAHANTGELFF | TGCGCCAGCAGCCTACAGGGGGCGCACGCGAACACCGGGGAGCTGTTTTTT
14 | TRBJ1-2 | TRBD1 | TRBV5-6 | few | CASSRRDRGYGYTF | TGTGCCAGCAGCCGCCGGGACAGGGGCTATGGCTACACCTTC
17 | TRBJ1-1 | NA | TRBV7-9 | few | CASSLARLRELRTEAFF | TGTGCCAGCAGCTTAGCGCGTCTCAGGGAGTTGCGTACTGAAGCTTTCTTT
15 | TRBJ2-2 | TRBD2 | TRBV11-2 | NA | CASRIAGGPIGELFF | TGTGCCAGCAGAATAGCGGGAGGGCCAATCGGGGAGCTGTTTTTT
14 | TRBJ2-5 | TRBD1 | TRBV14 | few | CASSQAGGRETQYF | TGTGCCAGCAGCCAAGCAGGGGGTCGCGAGACCCAGTACTTC
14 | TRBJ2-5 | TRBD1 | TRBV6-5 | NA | CASSKDRDRETQYF | TGTGCCAGCAGTAAGGACAGGGACAGGGAGACCCAGTACTTC
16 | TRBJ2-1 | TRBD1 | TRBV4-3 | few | CASSQDFSGTANEQFF | TGCGCCAGCAGCCAGGACTTCTCCGGGACAGCTAATGAGCAGTTCTTC
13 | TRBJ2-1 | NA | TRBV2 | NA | CASSGTGRREAFF | TGTGCCAGCAGTGGGACCGGTCGCCGTGAAGCCTTCTTC
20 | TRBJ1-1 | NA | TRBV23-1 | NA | CASSQFGSAAGRYLRTEAFF | TGCGCCAGCAGTCAATTTGGGTCCGCGGCAGGGAGGTATCTGCGCACTGAAGCTTTCTTT
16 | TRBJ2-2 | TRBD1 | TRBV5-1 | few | CASSRSGTANTGELFF | TGCGCCAGCAGCAGATCCGGGACAGCGAACACCGGGGAGCTGTTTTTT
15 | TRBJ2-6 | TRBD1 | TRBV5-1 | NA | CASSYGTAQGDVLTF | TGCGCCAGCAGCTACGGGACAGCCCAGGGGGACGTCCTGACTTTC
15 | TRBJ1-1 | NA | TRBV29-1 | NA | CSVSYGLQLGTEAFF | TGCAGCGTGTCTTACGGTCTCCAGCTCGGCACTGAAGCTTTCTTT
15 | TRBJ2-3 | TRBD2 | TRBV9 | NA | CASSPLAVPTDTQYF | TGTGCCAGCAGCCCCCTAGCGGTCCCCACAGATACGCAGTATTTT
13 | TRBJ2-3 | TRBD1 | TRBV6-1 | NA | CASPGQYTDTQYF | TGTGCCAGCCCGGGACAGTACACAGATACGCAGTATTTT
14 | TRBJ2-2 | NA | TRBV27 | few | CASSPRTNTGELFF | TGTGCCAGCAGTCCAAGGACTAACACCGGGGAGCTGTTTTTT
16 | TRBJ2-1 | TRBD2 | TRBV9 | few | CASSVGLAGTLAEQFF | TGTGCCAGCAGCGTAGGTCTAGCGGGGACCCTCGCTGAGCAGTTCTTC
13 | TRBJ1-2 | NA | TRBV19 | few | CASSIGLDYGYTF | TGTGCCAGTAGTATCGGTCTGGACTATGGCTACACCTTC
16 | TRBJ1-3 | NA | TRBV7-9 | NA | CASSSLQASSGNTIYF | TGTGCCAGCAGCTCGCTACAGGCTAGCTCTGGAAACACCATATATTTT
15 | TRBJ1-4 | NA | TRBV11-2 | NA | CASSSWRGSPGKLFF | TGTGCCAGCAGCTCCTGGAGGGGCAGCCCTGGGAAACTGTTTTTT